The present T cell receptor beta chain was sequenced within a study of T cell responses to AZD1222 COVID-19 vaccine. The protocol was immunoSEQ multiplex PCR, while the TCRdb copy is restricted to in-frame clones and leaves out a portion. The repertoire consists of approximately 150,000 clones, with about nine tenths occurring once and the leading ten covering about 3%. From germline, CDR1 is SQVTM and CDR2 ANQGSEA. Trimming left V 4 bases short and J 5 bases short, with 12 bases between. This CDR3 has 13 residues. This clonotype was sampled from an adult in good health. This specimen consisted of peripheral blood, obtained on day 0 of AZD1222 vaccination. V is TRBV29-1 and J is TRBJ1-5; D perhaps matches TRBD1 (5 bases). This CDR3 reads CSVVVQGDQPQHF. The CDR3, as DNA: TGCAGCGTTGTAGTTCAGGGAGATCAGCCCCAGCATTTT. The full variable domain, rest sourced from reference TRBV29-1 and TRBJ1-5, is SAVISQKPSRDICQRGTSLTIQCQVDSQVTMMFWYRQQPGQSLTLIATANQGSEATYESGFVIDKFPISRPNLTFSTLTVSNMSPEDSSIYLCSVVVQGDQPQHFGDGTRLSIL.